Listed below are T cell receptor beta chains from one sample, sequenced in a study of beta chain features in type 1 diabetes. Profiled with immunoSEQ multiplex PCR; TCRdb holds only in-frame clones, not every one. The sample lists some 180,000 clones; more than 10% were seen once. Material for sequencing was central memory CD4+ T cells from blood. These receptors were collected from a woman between 18 and 29 years old in good health. CDR3s include the opening cysteine and the closing phenylalanine or tryptophan. A D gene is named only where the DNA matches it firmly. Clone size is given for some rows only: seen once, a few or many times, or a class if the clone is expanded.

CDR3 DNA	CDR3 protein	V gene	clone size	D gene	J gene
TGTGCCAGCAGCCAAGATAGCGGGACTAACAATGAGCAGTTCTTC	CASSQDSGTNNEQFF	TRBV4-2	few	TRBD2	TRBJ2-1
TGCAGCGTTGAAGGGACTAGCGCTTCGCCTTATTTGGCCCATGAGCAGTTCTTC	CSVEGTSASPYLAHEQFF	TRBV29-1	.	TRBD2	TRBJ2-1
TGTGCCAGCAGCGCCGGCCAAGAGACCCAGTACTTC	CASSAGQETQYF	TRBV6-1	.	.	TRBJ2-5
TGTGCCAGCAGGCAACAGGCAACTAATGAAAAACTGTTTTTT	CASRQQATNEKLFF	TRBV2	.	.	TRBJ1-4
TGTGCCAGCAGCGTAGGGACAGGGTCAATGTATGAGCAGTTCTTC	CASSVGTGSMYEQFF	TRBV9	few	TRBD1	TRBJ2-1
TGTGCCGCGGGCGGGAGCTCCTACGAGCAGTACTTC	CAAGGSSYEQYF	TRBV2	.	TRBD2	TRBJ2-7
TGTGCCAGCAGTTTAAACGCGGGAGGGAGGTTTTACGAGCAGTACTTC	CASSLNAGGRFYEQYF	TRBV7-9	.	TRBD2	TRBJ2-7
TGTGCCAGCTCACCACGGACAGGAATCTACAATGAGCAGTTCTTC	CASSPRTGIYNEQFF	TRBV18	few	TRBD1	TRBJ2-1
TGTGCCAGTAGGAGGGACAGGGGATCCTACGAGCAGTACTTC	CASRRDRGSYEQYF	TRBV19	.	TRBD1	TRBJ2-7
TGCGCCAGCAGCTTGTTAGCGGGAGGGCGTGAGCAGTTCTTC	CASSLLAGGREQFF	TRBV5-1	few	TRBD2	TRBJ2-1
TGTGCCAGCTCTCCAGGGACAGGGGGAACGGGCGAGCAGTACTTC	CASSPGTGGTGEQYF	TRBV18	few	TRBD1	TRBJ2-7
TGTGCCATGGGGAGGGCCCCAGGCAATCAGCCCCAGCATTTT	CAMGRAPGNQPQHF	TRBV6-5	few	.	TRBJ1-5
TGTGCCAGCAGCGCCGAGACAGGGGGTAAGAATGAGCAGTTCTTC	CASSAETGGKNEQFF	TRBV2	many	TRBD1	TRBJ2-1
TGTGCCAGCAGCTGGCCTGCGGGAGGGCCTAGGTACGAGCAGTACTTC	CASSWPAGGPRYEQYF	TRBV7-2	few	TRBD2	TRBJ2-7